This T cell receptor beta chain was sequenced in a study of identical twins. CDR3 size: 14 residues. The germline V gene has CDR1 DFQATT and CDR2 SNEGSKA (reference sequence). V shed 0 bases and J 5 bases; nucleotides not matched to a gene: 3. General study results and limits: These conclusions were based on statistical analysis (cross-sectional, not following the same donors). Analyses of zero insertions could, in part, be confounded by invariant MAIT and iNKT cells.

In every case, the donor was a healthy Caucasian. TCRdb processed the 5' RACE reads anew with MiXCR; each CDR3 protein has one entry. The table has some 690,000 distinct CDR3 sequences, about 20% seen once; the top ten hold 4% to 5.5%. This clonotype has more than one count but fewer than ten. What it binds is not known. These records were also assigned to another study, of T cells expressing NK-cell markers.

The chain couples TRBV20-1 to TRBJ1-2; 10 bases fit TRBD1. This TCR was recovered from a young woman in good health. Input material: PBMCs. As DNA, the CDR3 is TGCAGTGCTAGAGATAGGGACAGGGGATATGGCTACACCTTC. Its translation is CSARDRDRGYGYTF.